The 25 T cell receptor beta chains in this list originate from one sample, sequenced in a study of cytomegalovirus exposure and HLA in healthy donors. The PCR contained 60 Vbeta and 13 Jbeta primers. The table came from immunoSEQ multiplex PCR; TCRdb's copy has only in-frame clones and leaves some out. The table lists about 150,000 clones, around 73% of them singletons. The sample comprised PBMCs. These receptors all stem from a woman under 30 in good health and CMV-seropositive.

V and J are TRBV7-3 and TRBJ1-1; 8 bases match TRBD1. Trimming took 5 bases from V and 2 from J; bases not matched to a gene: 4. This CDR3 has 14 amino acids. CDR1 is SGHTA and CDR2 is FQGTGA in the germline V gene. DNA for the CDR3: TGTGCCAGCAGCCGACAGGGGATAAACACTGAAGCTTTCTTT. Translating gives CASSRQGINTEAFF.

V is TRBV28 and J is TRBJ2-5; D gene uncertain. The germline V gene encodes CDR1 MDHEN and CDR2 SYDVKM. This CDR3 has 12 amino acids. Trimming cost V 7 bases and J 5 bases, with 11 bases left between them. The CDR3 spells CASNPAKETQYF. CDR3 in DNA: TGTGCCAGCAACCCCGCTAAGGAGACCCAGTACTTC.

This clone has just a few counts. CDR3 amino acids: CASSPAVWSTQYF. For the CDR3, the DNA is TGTGCCAGCAGCCCGGCCGTGTGGAGCACCCAGTACTTC. The rearrangement links TRBV5-8 to TRBJ2-5; no reliable D call. Deletions cut 4 bases from V and 8 bases from J, with 15 bases between. The CDR3 has 13 amino acids. CDR1 and CDR2 (germline): SGHTS, YDEGEE. Using reference TRBV5-8 and TRBJ2-5 for the parts outside the CDR3, the full variable domain is EAGVTQSPTHLIKTRGQQATLRCSPISGHTSVYWYQQALGLGLQFLLWYDEGEERNRGNFPPRFSGRQFPNYSSELNVNALELEDSALYLCASSPAVWSTQYFGPGTRLLVL.

The CDR3 DNA reads as TGTGCCAGCACTACCAAATTTCCCTCTGGAAACACCATATATTTT. The encoded protein is CASTTKFPSGNTIYF. This rearrangement joins TRBV6-5 to TRBJ1-3; D is unresolved. The CDR3 runs to 15 residues. Germline V CDR1 and CDR2: MNHEY, SVGAGI. Trimming removed 7 bases from V and 0 bases from J, with 13 bases in between.

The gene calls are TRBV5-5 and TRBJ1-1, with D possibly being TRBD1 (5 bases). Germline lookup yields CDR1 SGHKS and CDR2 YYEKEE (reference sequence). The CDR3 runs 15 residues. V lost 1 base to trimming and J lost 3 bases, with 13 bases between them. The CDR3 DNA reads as TGTGCCAGCAGCTTGTCATTCGGGGGGTACACTGAAGCTTTCTTT. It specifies CASSLSFGGYTEAFF. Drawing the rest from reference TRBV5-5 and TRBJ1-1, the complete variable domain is DAGVTQSPTHLIKTRGQQVTLRCSPISGHKSVSWYQQVLGQGPQFIFQYYEKEERGRGNFPDRFSARQFPNYSSELNVNALLLGDSALYLCASSLSFGGYTEAFFGQGTRLTVV.

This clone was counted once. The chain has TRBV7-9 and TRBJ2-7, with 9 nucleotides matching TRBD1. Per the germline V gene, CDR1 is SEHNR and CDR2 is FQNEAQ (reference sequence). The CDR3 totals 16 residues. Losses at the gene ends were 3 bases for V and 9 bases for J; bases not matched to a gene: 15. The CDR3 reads CASSFDPSGTGRWQYF. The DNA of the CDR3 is TGTGCCAGCAGCTTCGACCCATCCGGGACAGGGAGATGGCAGTACTTC.

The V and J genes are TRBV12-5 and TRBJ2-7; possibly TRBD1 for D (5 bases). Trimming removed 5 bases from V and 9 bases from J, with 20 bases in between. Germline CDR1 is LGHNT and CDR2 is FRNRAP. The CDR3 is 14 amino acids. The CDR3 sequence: CASGIPGRADGQYF. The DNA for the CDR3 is TGTGCTAGTGGTATCCCAGGCAGGGCGGATGGGCAGTACTTC.

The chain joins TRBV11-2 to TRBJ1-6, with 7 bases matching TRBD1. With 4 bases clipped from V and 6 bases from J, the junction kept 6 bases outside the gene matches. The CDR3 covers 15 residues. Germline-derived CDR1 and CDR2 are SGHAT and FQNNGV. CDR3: CASSYWTGLNSPLHF. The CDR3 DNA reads TGTGCCAGCAGCTACTGGACAGGCCTTAATTCACCCCTCCACTTT.

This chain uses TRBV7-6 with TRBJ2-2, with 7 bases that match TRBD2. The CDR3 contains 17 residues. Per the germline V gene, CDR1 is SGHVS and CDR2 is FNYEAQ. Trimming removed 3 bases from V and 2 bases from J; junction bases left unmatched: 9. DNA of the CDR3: TGTGCCAGCAGCTTCGGGCCTAGCGGCGCAAACACCGGGGAGCTGTTTTTT. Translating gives CASSFGPSGANTGELFF.

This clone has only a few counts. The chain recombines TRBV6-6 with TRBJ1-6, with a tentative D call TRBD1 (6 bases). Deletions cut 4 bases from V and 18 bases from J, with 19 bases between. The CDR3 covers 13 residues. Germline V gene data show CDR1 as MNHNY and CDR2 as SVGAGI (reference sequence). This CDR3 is CASSFTGQPSPHF. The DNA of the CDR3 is TGTGCCAGCAGTTTTACCGGACAGCCCTCCCCCCACTTT.

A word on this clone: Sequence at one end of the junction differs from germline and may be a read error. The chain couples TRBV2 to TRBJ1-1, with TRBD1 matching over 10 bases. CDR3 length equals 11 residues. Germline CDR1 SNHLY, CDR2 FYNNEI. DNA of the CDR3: TGTGCCAGCAGAAGGGACAGGGGATCTCTCTTT. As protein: CASRRDRGSLF.

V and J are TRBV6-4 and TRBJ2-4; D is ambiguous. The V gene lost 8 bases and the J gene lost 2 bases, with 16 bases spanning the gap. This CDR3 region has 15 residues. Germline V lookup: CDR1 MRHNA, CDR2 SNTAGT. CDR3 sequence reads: CASPSVYKTKNIQYF. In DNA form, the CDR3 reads TGTGCCAGCCCTTCGGTGTATAAGACCAAAAACATTCAGTACTTC.

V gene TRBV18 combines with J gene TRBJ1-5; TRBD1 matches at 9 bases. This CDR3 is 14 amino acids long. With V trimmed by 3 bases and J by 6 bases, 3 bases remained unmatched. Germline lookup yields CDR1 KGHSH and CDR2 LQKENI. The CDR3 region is CASSPGQGSQPQHF. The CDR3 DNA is TGTGCCAGCTCACCGGGACAGGGCAGTCAGCCCCAGCATTTT.

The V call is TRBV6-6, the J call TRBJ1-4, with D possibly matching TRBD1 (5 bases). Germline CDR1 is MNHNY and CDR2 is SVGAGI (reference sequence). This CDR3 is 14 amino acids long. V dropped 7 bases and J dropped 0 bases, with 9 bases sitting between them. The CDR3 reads CASKRQSTNEKLFF. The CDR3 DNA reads TGTGCCAGCAAGAGACAGTCAACTAATGAAAAACTGTTTTTT.

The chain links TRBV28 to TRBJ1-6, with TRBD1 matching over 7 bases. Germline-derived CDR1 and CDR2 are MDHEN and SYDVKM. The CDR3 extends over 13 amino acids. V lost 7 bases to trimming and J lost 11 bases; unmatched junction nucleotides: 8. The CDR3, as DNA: TGTGCCAGCACGGGAGGGGGCAGGGCACCCCTCCACTTT. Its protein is CASTGGGRAPLHF.

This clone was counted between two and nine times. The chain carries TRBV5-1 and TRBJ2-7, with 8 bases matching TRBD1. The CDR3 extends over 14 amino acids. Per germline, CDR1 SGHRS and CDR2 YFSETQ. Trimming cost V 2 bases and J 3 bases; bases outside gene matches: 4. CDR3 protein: CASSFGQGIYEQYF. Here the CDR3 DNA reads TGCGCCAGCAGCTTCGGACAGGGAATCTACGAGCAGTACTTC.

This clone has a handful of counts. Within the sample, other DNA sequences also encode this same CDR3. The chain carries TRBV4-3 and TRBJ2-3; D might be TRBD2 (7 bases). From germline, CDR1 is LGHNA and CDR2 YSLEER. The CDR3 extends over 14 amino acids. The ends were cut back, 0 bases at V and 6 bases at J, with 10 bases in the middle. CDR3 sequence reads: CASSQDRGADTQYF. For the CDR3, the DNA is TGCGCCAGCAGCCAAGATCGGGGGGCGGATACGCAGTATTTT.

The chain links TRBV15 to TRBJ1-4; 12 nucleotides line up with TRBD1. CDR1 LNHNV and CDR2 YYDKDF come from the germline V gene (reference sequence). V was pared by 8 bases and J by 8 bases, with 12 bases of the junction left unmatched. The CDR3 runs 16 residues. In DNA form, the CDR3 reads TGTGCCACCCAGGGACAGGGGGCCTTGGGCGGGGAAAAACTGTTTTTT. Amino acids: CATQGQGALGGEKLFF. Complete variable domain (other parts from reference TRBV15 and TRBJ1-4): DAMVIQNPRYQVTQFGKPVTLSCSQTLNHNVMYWYQQKSSQAPKLLFHYYDKDFNNEADTPDNFQSRRPNTSFCFLDIRSPGLGDTAMYLCATQGQGALGGEKLFFGSGTQLSVL.

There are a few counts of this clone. The CDR3 coding sequence is TGTGCCAGCAGCTGGGGAGGAACCTACAATGAGCAGTTCTTC. Amino acids: CASSWGGTYNEQFF. The V gene is TRBV7-6, the J gene TRBJ2-1; D possibly corresponds to TRBD2 (6 bases). V was pared by 4 bases and J by 2 bases, with 9 bases between. The CDR3 is made up of 14 amino acids. The germline CDR1 and CDR2 sequences are SGHVS and FNYEAQ. Using reference TRBV7-6 and TRBJ2-1 for the parts outside the CDR3, the full variable domain is GAGVSQSPRYKVTKRGQDVALRCDPISGHVSLYWYRQALGQGPEFLTYFNYEAQQDKSGLPNDRFSAERPEGSISTLTIQRTEQRDSAMYRCASSWGGTYNEQFFGPGTRLTVL.

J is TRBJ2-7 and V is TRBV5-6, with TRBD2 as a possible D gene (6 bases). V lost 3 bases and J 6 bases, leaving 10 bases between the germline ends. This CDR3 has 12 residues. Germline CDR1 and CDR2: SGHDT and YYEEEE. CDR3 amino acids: CASSSGLGEQYF. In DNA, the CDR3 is TGTGCCAGCAGCTCGGGACTTGGCGAGCAGTACTTC.

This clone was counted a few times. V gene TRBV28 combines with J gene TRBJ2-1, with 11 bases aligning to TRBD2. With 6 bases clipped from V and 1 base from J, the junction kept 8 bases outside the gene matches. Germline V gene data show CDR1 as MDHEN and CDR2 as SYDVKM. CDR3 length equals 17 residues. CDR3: CASSRIAGGWSYNEQFF. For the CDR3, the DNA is TGTGCCAGCAGCCGGATAGCGGGGGGGTGGTCCTACAATGAGCAGTTCTTC. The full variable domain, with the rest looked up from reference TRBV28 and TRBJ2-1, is DVKVTQSSRYLVKRTGEKVFLECVQDMDHENMFWYRQDPGLGLRLIYFSYDVKMKEKGDIPEGYSVSREKKERFSLILESASTNQTSMYLCASSRIAGGWSYNEQFFGPGTRLTVL.

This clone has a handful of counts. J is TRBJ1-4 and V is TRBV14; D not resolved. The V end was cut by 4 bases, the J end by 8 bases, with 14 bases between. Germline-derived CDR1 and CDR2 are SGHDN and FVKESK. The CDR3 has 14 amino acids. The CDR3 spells CASSPDGSREKLFF. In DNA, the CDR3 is TGTGCCAGCAGCCCCGACGGGTCTAGGGAAAAACTGTTTTTT.

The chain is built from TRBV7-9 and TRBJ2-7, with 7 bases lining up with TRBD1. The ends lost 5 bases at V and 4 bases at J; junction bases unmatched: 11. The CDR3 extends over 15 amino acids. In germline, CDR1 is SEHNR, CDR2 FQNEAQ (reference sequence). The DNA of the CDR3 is TGTGCCAGCAGCGCACCGGGGACAGCCGGATACGAGCAGTACTTC. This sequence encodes CASSAPGTAGYEQYF.

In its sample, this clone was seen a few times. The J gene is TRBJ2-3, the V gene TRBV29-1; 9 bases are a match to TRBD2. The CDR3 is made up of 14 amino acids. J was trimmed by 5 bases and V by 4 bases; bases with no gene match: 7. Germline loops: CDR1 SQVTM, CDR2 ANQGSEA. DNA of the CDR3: TGCAGCGTTGTTCTAGCGGGGAGAGGAGATACGCAGTATTTT. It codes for CSVVLAGRGDTQYF.

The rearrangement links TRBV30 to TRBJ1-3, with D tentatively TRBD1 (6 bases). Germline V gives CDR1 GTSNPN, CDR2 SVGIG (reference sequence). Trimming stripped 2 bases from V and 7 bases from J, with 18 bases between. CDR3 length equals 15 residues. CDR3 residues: CAWSLQGFPRNTIYF. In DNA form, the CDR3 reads TGTGCCTGGAGTTTACAGGGTTTTCCACGTAACACCATATATTTT. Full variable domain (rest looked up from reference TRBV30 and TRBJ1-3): SQTIHQWPATLVQPVGSPLSLECTVEGTSNPNLYWYRQAAGRGLQLLFYSVGIGQISSEVPQNLSASRPQDRQFILSSKKLLLSDSGFYLCAWSLQGFPRNTIYFGEGSWLTVV.